This T cell receptor beta chain was found in a study of T cells in Graves' hyperthyroidism and ophthalmopathy. Study-wide background: Peripheral blood draws took place at initial diagnosis, ahead of any treatment.

Findings and caveats of the study: Clonotypes that were expanded in thyroid above 0.001 mostly appeared in blood too. Separating ophthalmopathy from stable hyperthyroidism was achieved by a 13 V-J model.

This clonotype was counted only a few times. Its antigen remains unknown. Clinicians diagnosed patients from clinical symptoms, serum thyroxine and TRAb, thyroid ultrasound and orbital computed tomography. What was amplified from RNA transcripts were TCR beta CDR3 regions. With the HTBI primer set, the TCR CDR3 went through a first round of RT-PCR. TCRdb reprocessed the multiplex PCR reads via MiXCR and lists one record per CDR3 protein. The top ten clones hold around 60% of a sample with about 270,000 distinct CDR3 sequences, about 20% of them seen once. CDR1 ENHRY and CDR2 SYGVKD come from the germline V gene. V dropped 10 bases and J dropped 1 base, with 16 bases sitting between them. There are 14 residues in the CDR3.

This TCR derives from a man aged 30 to 39 with Graves' ophthalmopathy. The J gene is TRBJ1-1, the V gene TRBV10-3; no clear D gene. Material: blood. The CDR3 loop reads CATRRTEGNTEAFF. The CDR3 nucleotides are TGTGCCACGCGACGGACGGAGGGGAACACTGAAGCTTTCTTT.